These 15 T cell receptor beta chains were all obtained from the same sample, sequenced in a study of cytomegalovirus exposure and HLA in healthy donors (TCRdb year 2017). The library was built by means of the immunoSEQ multiplex PCR assay. The multiplex PCR relied on a mix of 60 forward primers for TCR Vbeta segments and 13 reverse primers for TCR Jbeta segments. TCRdb carries this immuneACCESS record with in-frame sequences only. Its versions omit some clonotypes, under half of them owing to an unresolved V gene in the studies checked, with the rest unexplained. This sample holds over 85,000 clones; about 85% were observed only once. Approximately 4% of the sample lies in the top ten. The sequenced sample consisted of PBMCs. These receptors were collected from a female donor in good health and CMV-seropositive.

The chain employs TRBV19 and TRBJ1-5; D uncertain. Looked up from germline, CDR1 is LNHDA and CDR2 is SQIVND (reference sequence). The CDR3 is made up of 14 amino acids. V was cut by 2 bases and J by 3 bases, with 8 bases left in between. The CDR3 DNA follows: TGTGCCAGTAGTATATGGCAGTTCAATCAGCCCCAGCATTTT. Protein product: CASSIWQFNQPQHF.

The V gene is TRBV4-1, the J gene TRBJ2-7, with D perhaps matching TRBD2 (6 bases). The length of the CDR3 is 15 residues. The V gene lost 0 bases and the J gene lost 3 bases, with 12 bases spanning the gap. CDR1 and CDR2 (germline): MGHRA, YSYEKL. DNA for the CDR3: TGCGCCAGCAGCCAAGATGGTCCGGGGGACTACGAGCAGTACTTC. Translated, it gives CASSQDGPGDYEQYF.

This chain joins TRBV7-9 and TRBJ1-3; 9 nucleotides match TRBD1. This CDR3 has 14 residues. Germline loops: CDR1 SEHNR, CDR2 FQNEAQ (reference sequence). J lost 6 bases, V lost 6 bases, and 6 bases had no gene match. CDR3 loop: CASRGQGRKNTIYF. In DNA, the CDR3 is TGTGCCAGCAGGGGACAGGGCCGAAAAAACACCATATATTTT.

The genes are TRBV7-9 and TRBJ2-7; 10 nucleotides agree with TRBD1. The CDR3 is 16 amino acids. The germline V gene has CDR1 SEHNR and CDR2 FQNEAQ (reference sequence). The V and J ends lost 5 bases and 7 bases, in that order; junction bases with no gene match: 14. The CDR3 reads CASSRLGQGPFLEQYF. CDR3 DNA: TGTGCCAGCAGCCGTTTGGGACAGGGGCCGTTTCTGGAGCAGTACTTC.

The J gene is TRBJ2-7, the V gene TRBV19, with 8 bases fitting TRBD1. Germline trimming cut 7 bases from V and 1 base from J; bases unmatched to any gene: 6. The CDR3 is 14 residues long. Germline CDR1 LNHDA, CDR2 SQIVND (reference sequence). CDR3 DNA: TGTGCCAGTATACCAGGACAGGGATCCTACGAGCAGTACTTC. It is translated as CASIPGQGSYEQYF.

This chain connects TRBV11-2 to TRBJ2-6; no firm D call. The germline CDR1 and CDR2 sequences are SGHAT and FQNNGV. The CDR3 contains 18 residues. Trimming left V 1 base short and J 4 bases short, with 17 bases between. The CDR3 sequence: CASSLVMLGIAGANVLTF. The CDR3 DNA is TGTGCCAGCAGCTTAGTTATGTTAGGTATAGCCGGGGCCAACGTCCTGACTTTC. Variable domain in full (rest from reference TRBV11-2 and TRBJ2-6): EAGVAQSPRYKIIEKRQSVAFWCNPISGHATLYWYQQILGQGPKLLIQFQNNGVVDDSQLPKDRFSAERLKGVDSTLKIQPAKLEDSAVYLCASSLVMLGIAGANVLTFGAGSRLTVL.

V and J are TRBV9 and TRBJ1-1; D is ambiguous. This CDR3 spans 15 amino acids. The germline gives CDR1 SGDLS, CDR2 YYNGEE. V gave up 0 bases and J gave up 1 base, with 10 bases separating them. The CDR3 reads CASSVVVTTNTEAFF. As DNA, the CDR3 is TGTGCCAGCAGCGTAGTGGTCACTACGAACACTGAAGCTTTCTTT.

CDR3 in DNA: TGTGCCAGTAGCCTCGGGACAGGGGGGGAGACCCAGTACTTC. Translation: CASSLGTGGETQYF. J is TRBJ2-5 and V is TRBV19, with 11 bases matching TRBD1. This CDR3 is 14 amino acids long. CDR1 and CDR2 (germline): LNHDA, SQIVND (reference sequence). Trimming removed 6 bases from V and 5 bases from J; junction bases left unmatched: 5.

This clone has a handful of counts. The rearrangement links TRBV9 to TRBJ2-5; 7 nucleotides line up with TRBD2. The J segment lost 2 bases and the V segment lost 4 bases, leaving 8 bases of the junction unmatched. This CDR3 comprises 15 residues. CDR1 and CDR2 (germline): SGDLS, YYNGEE. The CDR3 spells CASSSRLAVQETQYF. As DNA, the CDR3 is TGTGCCAGCAGCTCCCGCCTAGCGGTTCAAGAGACCCAGTACTTC. Full variable domain (outside the CDR3, taken from reference TRBV9 and TRBJ2-5): DSGVTQTPKHLITATGQRVTLRCSPRSGDLSVYWYQQSLDQGLQFLIQYYNGEERAKGNILERFSAQQFPDLHSELNLSSLELGDSALYFCASSSRLAVQETQYFGPGTRLLVL.

This chain joins TRBV13 and TRBJ2-7, with 14 bases lining up with TRBD2. The trim removed 4 bases at V and 4 bases at J, leaving 3 bases unmatched. Germline CDR1 reads PRHDT; CDR2 reads FYEKMQ (reference sequence). This CDR3 has 15 residues. The DNA for the CDR3 is TGTGCCAGCAGCTCTGGACTAGCGGGGGGATACGAGCAGTACTTC. Its protein is CASSSGLAGGYEQYF.

This clone was observed a single time. The J gene is TRBJ2-1, the V gene TRBV19; 7 bases match TRBD1. Germline V gene sequence: CDR1 LNHDA, CDR2 SQIVND (reference sequence). This CDR3 is built from 15 residues. V was pared by 3 bases and J by 10 bases, with 12 bases of the junction left unmatched. The CDR3 DNA reads TGTGCCAGTAGTATCCGGACAGGTTGGCATCACGAGCAGTTCTTC. Residues: CASSIRTGWHHEQFF.

The chain has TRBV6-5 and TRBJ2-7; D unclear. Deletions cut 5 bases from V and 7 bases from J, with 12 bases between. The CDR3 totals 12 residues. The V gene's germline CDR1 is MNHEY and CDR2 SVGAGI. The CDR3, as DNA: TGTGCCAGCAGTCGATCAACCGCGGAGCAGTACTTC. It is translated as CASSRSTAEQYF.

The gene calls are TRBV15 and TRBJ1-1; no clear D. The CDR3 length is 15 residues. The V end lost 0 bases, the J end lost 3 bases, and 11 bases lay between the germline ends. The V gene's germline CDR1 is LNHNV and CDR2 YYDKDF (reference sequence). As DNA, the CDR3 is TGTGCCACCAGCAGAGATACAGAGTGGGACACTGAAGCTTTCTTT. It encodes CATSRDTEWDTEAFF.

The rearrangement joins TRBV10-2 to TRBJ2-7, with 8 bases that match TRBD1. Germline CDR1 is WSHSY and CDR2 is SAAADI. The CDR3 is 14 residues long. The V gene end was trimmed by 7 bases and the J gene end by 6 bases; junction bases not matched to a gene: 11. The CDR3 bases are TGCGCCAGCACCGCCCCGGGACAGGTTTCCGAGCAGTACTTC. Protein sequence: CASTAPGQVSEQYF.

The V gene is TRBV27, the J gene TRBJ1-5; TRBD1 matches 7 bases. Trimming removed 1 base from V and 6 bases from J; junction bases left unmatched: 0. The germline gives CDR1 MNHEY, CDR2 SMNVEV (reference sequence). The CDR3 extends over 13 amino acids. CDR3 in DNA: TGTGCCAGCAGTTTATACAGGGGTCAGCCCCAGCATTTT. Translation: CASSLYRGQPQHF.